Listed below are T cell receptor beta chains from one sample, sequenced in a study of T cell changes during pregnancy in multiple sclerosis. Using immunoSEQ multiplex PCR, the repertoire was profiled, and TCRdb retains in-frame clones only, with some absent. The sample lists 75,000 to 95,000 clones, about 92% occurring once. The source was peripheral blood, collected after pregnancy. The receptors stem from a female donor with multiple sclerosis, enrolled in a pregnancy study. Both conserved end residues are part of each CDR3. The D gene is left open where the match is weak. Rows give clone size only sometimes, using once, few, many, or a class for an expanded clone.

>.|15|TRBD2|TRBJ2-7|TRBV10-3
TGTGCCATCAGTGAGCTGGCGGGAGGATTCTACGAGCAGTACTTC
CAISELAGGFYEQYF
>.|14|TRBD2|TRBJ2-1|TRBV9
TGTGCCAGCAGCGTAGACGGGGGGGGGAATGAGCAGTTCTTC
CASSVDGGGNEQFF
>.|12|.|TRBJ2-3|TRBV7-2
TGTGCCAGCAGAAGCTACACAGATACGCAGTATTTT
CASRSYTDTQYF
>.|16|TRBD1|TRBJ2-2|TRBV12-5
TGTGCTAGTGGTTTGACCGGACAGGCTAACACCGGGGAGCTGTTTTTT
CASGLTGQANTGELFF
>.|17|.|TRBJ1-5|TRBV2
TGTGCCAGCAGGGCCAGGGGTCCCGGGAAGAAAAATCAGCCCCAGCATTTT
CASRARGPGKKNQPQHF
>.|15|TRBD1|TRBJ2-5|TRBV30
TGTGCCTGGACGACGAAACAGGGGACGGAAGAGACCCAGTACTTC
CAWTTKQGTEETQYF
>.|14|.|TRBJ2-7|TRBV5-1
TGCGCCAGCAGCTTGAACAGGTTAGGTTTCGAGCAGTACTTC
CASSLNRLGFEQYF
>.|13|.|TRBJ2-7|TRBV30
TGTGCCTGCAGGCTATCGGGAGTACGCGAGCAGTACTTC
CACRLSGVREQYF
>.|11|.|TRBJ1-2|TRBV7-2
TGTGCCAGCGGCGGGAACTATGGCTACACCTTC
CASGGNYGYTF
>.|12|.|TRBJ2-5|TRBV14
TGTGCCAGCAGCCAAGCCTTAGAGACCCAGTACTTC
CASSQALETQYF
>.|15|.|TRBJ1-1|TRBV6-5
TGTGCCAGCAGTTACTCTGCAGTTTTGCCGGGTGAAGCTTTCTTT
CASSYSAVLPGEAFF
>.|14|.|TRBJ2-7|TRBV10-1
TGCGCCAGCAGTGATTCTACAGGGAGCACCGAGCAGTACTTC
CASSDSTGSTEQYF
>.|12|.|TRBJ1-3|TRBV9
TGTGCCAGCAGCCTTTGGGGGGACACCATATATTTT
CASSLWGDTIYF
>.|14|TRBD1|TRBJ1-1|TRBV6-5
TGTGCCAGCAGACCACAGGGGAAACGGACTGAAGCTTTCTTT
CASRPQGKRTEAFF
>.|14|.|TRBJ1-2|TRBV6-1
TGTGCCAGCAGGGAAACAGCAAACCTCTATGGCTACACCTTC
CASRETANLYGYTF
>.|13|TRBD1|TRBJ1-3|TRBV30
TGTGCCTGGACGGGACAGCCTGGAAACACCATATATTTT
CAWTGQPGNTIYF
>.|15|.|TRBJ1-5|TRBV6-6
TGTGCCAGCAGTTATTGGGCCTCAGAGAATCAGCCCCAGCATTTT
CASSYWASENQPQHF
>.|16|TRBD2|TRBJ2-7|TRBV30
TGTGCCTGGATGCGGCTAGCGGGAGGGTCCCCCTACGAGCAGTACTTC
CAWMRLAGGSPYEQYF
>.|15|TRBD2|TRBJ2-2|TRBV6-5
TGTGCCAGCAGGGCTAGCGGGAGTTTAGCCGGGGAGCTGTTTTTT
CASRASGSLAGELFF
>.|15|.|TRBJ2-7|TRBV4-1
TGCGCCAGCAGCCAAGAGCCGGGAGTCTCCTACGAGCAGTACTTC
CASSQEPGVSYEQYF
>.|15|TRBD2|TRBJ2-1|TRBV4-3
TGCGCCAGCAGCCAAGATCCAGCGGGGGTCGATGAGCAGTTCTTC
CASSQDPAGVDEQFF
>.|12|TRBD1|TRBJ1-2|TRBV27
TGTGCCAGCAGTCAGGGGGCCATAGGCTACACCTTC
CASSQGAIGYTF
>.|16|TRBD1|TRBJ2-3|TRBV11-1
TGTGCCAGCAGCTTATTGACAGGGGCGTTCACAGATACGCAGTATTTT
CASSLLTGAFTDTQYF
>once|16|.|TRBJ1-4|TRBV30
TGTGCCTGGAGTGTATCAGGTTCCAGACACAATGAAAAACTGTTTTTT
CAWSVSGSRHNEKLFF
>.|14|TRBD1|TRBJ1-1|TRBV28
TGTGCCAGCGGCACGACAGGGTTGACCACTGAAGCTTTCTTT
CASGTTGLTTEAFF
>.|15|.|TRBJ2-1|TRBV11-2
TGTGCCAGCAGCTTAGCTGAGAGGGCCCACAATGAGCAGTTCTTC
CASSLAERAHNEQFF
>.|17|.|TRBJ1-2|TRBV7-2
TGTGCCAGCAGCTTAGTTAAGAGCGTTACGGTGGTGGGTGGCTACACCTTC
CASSLVKSVTVVGGYTF
>.|18|.|TRBJ2-5|TRBV9
TGTGCCAGCAGCGCGAAGCCGGTACAGAAATTTTTCCAAGAGACCCAGTACTTC
CASSAKPVQKFFQETQYF
>.|14|TRBD1|TRBJ1-3|TRBV6-1
TGTGCCAGCAGGGACAGGACCTCTGGAAACACCATATATTTT
CASRDRTSGNTIYF
>once|14|.|TRBJ1-2|TRBV12-5
TGTGCTAGTGGTTTGGGACAGGCCAACTATGGCTACACCTTC
CASGLGQANYGYTF
>.|14|TRBD1|TRBJ2-7|TRBV19
TGTGCCAGTAGACTCCGGGACAGGGTCTACGAGCAGTACTTC
CASRLRDRVYEQYF
>.|14|.|TRBJ1-2|TRBV9
TGTGCCAGCAGCGTATACAGGTCTAACTATGGCTACACCTTC
CASSVYRSNYGYTF
>.|16|.|TRBJ1-1|TRBV4-3
TGCGCCAGCAGCCAAAGCCCCCCGCAGGGGAACACTGAAGCTTTCTTT
CASSQSPPQGNTEAFF
>once|13|.|TRBJ1-4|TRBV7-9
TGTGCCAGCAGCTTAAGCGAGGCCTTTAAACTGTTTTTT
CASSLSEAFKLFF
>.|14|.|TRBJ2-7|TRBV5-4
TGTGCCAGCAGCTTGGGGGACACATCCTACGAGCAGTACTTC
CASSLGDTSYEQYF
>.|15|TRBD2|TRBJ2-7|TRBV7-9
TGTGCCAGCAGCCCAGGCGGACTAGCGGGAGAAGAGCAGTACTTC
CASSPGGLAGEEQYF
>.|11|.|TRBJ1-4|TRBV7-9
TGTGCCAGCAGTCCAGGGGAAAAACTGTTTTTT
CASSPGEKLFF
>.|15|TRBD1|TRBJ2-3|TRBV7-9
TGTGCCAGCAGCTTTGGACAGGGGGCTGGAGATACGCAGTATTTT
CASSFGQGAGDTQYF
>.|14|.|TRBJ2-7|TRBV9
TGTGCCAGCAGCTCCGGGGAGAGGGTAGTCGAGCAGTACTTC
CASSSGERVVEQYF
>.|14|TRBD2|TRBJ2-5|TRBV30
TGTGCCTGGAGACCCAGCGGGAGGAAAGAGACCCAGTACTTC
CAWRPSGRKETQYF
>.|16|.|TRBJ1-2|TRBV28
TGTGCCAGCAGTTCCTACGCGGACAGAATTACGTATGGCTACACCTTC
CASSSYADRITYGYTF
>.|14|TRBD1|TRBJ2-7|TRBV7-2
TGTGCCAGCAGCCCGAGGACAGGGATCCACGAGCAGTACTTC
CASSPRTGIHEQYF
>.|12|.|TRBJ2-1|TRBV10-3
TGTGCCATCAGTGAAACTAACAATGAGCAGTTCTTC
CAISETNNEQFF
>.|10|.|TRBJ1-1|TRBV20-1
TGCAGTGTGACCGGGGGGGAAGCTTTCTTT
CSVTGGEAFF
>.|14|.|TRBJ2-7|TRBV7-2
TGTGCCTCCCAGGGACTGGAGAGTGGCTACGAGCAGTACTTC
CASQGLESGYEQYF
>.|14|.|TRBJ1-2|TRBV19
TGTGCCAGTAGTACTACGGGGTATAACTATGGCTACACCTTC
CASSTTGYNYGYTF
>.|11|.|TRBJ1-1|TRBV2
TGTGCCAGCAGCCGTGACACTGAAGCTTTCTTT
CASSRDTEAFF
>.|15|TRBD1|TRBJ1-4|TRBV29-1
TGCAGCGTTGAATTCACGACAGGGGGCCATGAAAAACTGTTTTTT
CSVEFTTGGHEKLFF
>.|13|.|TRBJ2-5|TRBV30
TGTGCCTGGAGCGCTTCAGGTCCCGAGACCCAGTACTTC
CAWSASGPETQYF
>once|14|.|TRBJ1-1|TRBV15
TGTGCCACCAGCAGAGGGACAGCCCACACTGAAGCTTTCTTT
CATSRGTAHTEAFF
>.|14|.|TRBJ1-5|TRBV6-1
TGTGCCAGCAGGGAGCTGAGGTTCAATCAGCCCCAGCATTTT
CASRELRFNQPQHF
>.|15|.|TRBJ2-3|TRBV6-5
TGTGCCAGCAGCCGGACTCCAAGCGAATCAGATACGCAGTATTTT
CASSRTPSESDTQYF
>.|14|TRBD2|TRBJ2-7|TRBV6-5
TGTGCCACCTGGACTAGCGGGAGTGTCGACGAGCAGTACTTC
CATWTSGSVDEQYF
>.|12|.|TRBJ1-1|TRBV5-4
TGTGCCAGCGGCAGGGGCGCCACTGAAGCTTTCTTT
CASGRGATEAFF